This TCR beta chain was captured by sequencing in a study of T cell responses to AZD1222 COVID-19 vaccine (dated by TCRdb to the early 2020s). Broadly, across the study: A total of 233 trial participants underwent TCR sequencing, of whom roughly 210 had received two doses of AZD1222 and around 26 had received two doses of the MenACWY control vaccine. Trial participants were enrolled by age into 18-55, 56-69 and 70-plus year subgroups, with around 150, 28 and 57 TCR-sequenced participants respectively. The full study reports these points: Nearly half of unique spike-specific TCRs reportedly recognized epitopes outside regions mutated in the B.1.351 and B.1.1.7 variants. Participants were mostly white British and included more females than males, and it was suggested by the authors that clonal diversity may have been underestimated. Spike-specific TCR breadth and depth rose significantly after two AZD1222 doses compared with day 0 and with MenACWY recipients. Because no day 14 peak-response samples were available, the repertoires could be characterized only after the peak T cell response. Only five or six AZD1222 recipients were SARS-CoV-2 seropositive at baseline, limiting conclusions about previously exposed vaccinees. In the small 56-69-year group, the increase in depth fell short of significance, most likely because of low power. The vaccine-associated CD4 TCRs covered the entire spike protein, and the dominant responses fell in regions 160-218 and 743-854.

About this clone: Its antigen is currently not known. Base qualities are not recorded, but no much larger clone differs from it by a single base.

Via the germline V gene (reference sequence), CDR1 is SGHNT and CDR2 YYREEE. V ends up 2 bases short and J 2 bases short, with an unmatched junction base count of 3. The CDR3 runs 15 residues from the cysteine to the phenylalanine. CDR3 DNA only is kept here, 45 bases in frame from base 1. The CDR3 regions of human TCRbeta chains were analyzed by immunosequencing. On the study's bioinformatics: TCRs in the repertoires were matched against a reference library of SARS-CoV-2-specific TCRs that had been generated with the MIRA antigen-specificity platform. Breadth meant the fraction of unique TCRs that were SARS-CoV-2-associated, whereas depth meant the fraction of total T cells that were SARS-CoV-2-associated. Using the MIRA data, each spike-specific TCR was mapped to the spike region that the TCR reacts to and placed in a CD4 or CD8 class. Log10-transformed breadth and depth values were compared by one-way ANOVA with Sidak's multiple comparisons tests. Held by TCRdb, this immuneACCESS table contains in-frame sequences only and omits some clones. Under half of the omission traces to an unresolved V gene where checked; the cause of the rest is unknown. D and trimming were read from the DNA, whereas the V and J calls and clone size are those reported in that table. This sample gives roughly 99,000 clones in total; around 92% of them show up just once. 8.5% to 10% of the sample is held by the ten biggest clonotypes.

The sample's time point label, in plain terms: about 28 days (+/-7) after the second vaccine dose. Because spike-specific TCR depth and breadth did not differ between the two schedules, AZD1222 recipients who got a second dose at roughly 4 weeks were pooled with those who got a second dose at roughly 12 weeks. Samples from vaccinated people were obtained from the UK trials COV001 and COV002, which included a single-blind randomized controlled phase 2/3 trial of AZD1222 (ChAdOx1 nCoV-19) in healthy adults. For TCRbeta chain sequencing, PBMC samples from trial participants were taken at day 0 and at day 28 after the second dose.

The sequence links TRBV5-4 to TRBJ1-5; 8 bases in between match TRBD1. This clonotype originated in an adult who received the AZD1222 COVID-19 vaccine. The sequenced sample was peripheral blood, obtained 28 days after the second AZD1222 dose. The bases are TGTGCCAGCAGCTTACAGGGGGGCGGCAATCAGCCCCAGCATTTT. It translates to CASSLQGGGNQPQHF.